This TCR beta chain was documented in a study of control samples from healthy donors and cancer patients. This CDR3 region has 13 residues. The V and J ends lost 7 bases and 3 bases, in that order; junction bases with no gene match: 4. Germline CDR1 and CDR2: ENHRY and SYGVKD. Libraries were prepared by immunoSEQ multiplex PCR; TCRdb keeps only in-frame clonotypes and omits some of them. The sample lists some 130,000 clones, over 85% occurring once. The specimen was blood. This chain links TRBV10-3 with TRBJ1-1; TRBD1 matches 8 bases. This clonotype originated in a man younger than 45 in good health. The chain's CDR3 is CAIKLGQDTEAFF. The CDR3, as DNA: TGTGCCATCAAGCTGGGACAGGACACTGAAGCTTTCTTT.